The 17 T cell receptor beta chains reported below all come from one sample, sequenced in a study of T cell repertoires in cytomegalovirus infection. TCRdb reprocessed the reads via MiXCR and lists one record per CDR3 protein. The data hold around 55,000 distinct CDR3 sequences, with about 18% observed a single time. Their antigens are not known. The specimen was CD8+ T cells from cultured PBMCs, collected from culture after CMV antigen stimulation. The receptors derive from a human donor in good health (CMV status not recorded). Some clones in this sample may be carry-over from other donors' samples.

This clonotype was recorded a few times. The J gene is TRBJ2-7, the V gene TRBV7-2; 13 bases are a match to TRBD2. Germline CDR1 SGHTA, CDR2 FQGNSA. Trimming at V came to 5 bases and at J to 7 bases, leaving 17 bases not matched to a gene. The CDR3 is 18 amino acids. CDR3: CASSHNSLLAGGPREQYF. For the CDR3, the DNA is TGTGCCAGCAGCCACAACTCCCTACTAGCGGGAGGGCCCCGTGAGCAGTACTTC.

The DNA of the CDR3 is TGTGCCAGCAGCTTAGGGCAGGGTGGGCGAGAGCAGTACTTC. It encodes CASSLGQGGREQYF. The genes are TRBV7-9 and TRBJ2-7, with a tentative D call TRBD1 (5 bases). Trimming took off 1 base at V and 7 bases at J, with 14 bases between the two ends. The CDR3 contains 14 residues. Germline-derived CDR1 and CDR2 are SEHNR and FQNEAQ (reference sequence).

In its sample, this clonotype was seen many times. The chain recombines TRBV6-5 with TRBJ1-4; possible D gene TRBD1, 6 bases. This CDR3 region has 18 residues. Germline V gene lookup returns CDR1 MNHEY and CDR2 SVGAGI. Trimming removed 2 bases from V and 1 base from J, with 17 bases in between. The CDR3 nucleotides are TGTGCCAGCAGTTACGGGAGGGGACAAGTCGTAACTAATGAAAAACTGTTTTTT. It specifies CASSYGRGQVVTNEKLFF.

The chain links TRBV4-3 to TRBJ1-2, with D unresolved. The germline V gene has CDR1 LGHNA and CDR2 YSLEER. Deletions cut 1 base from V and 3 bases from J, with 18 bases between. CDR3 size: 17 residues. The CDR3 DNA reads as TGCGCCAGCAGCCAAGGTGTCGGATTCTCTTCAGACTATGGCTACACCTTC. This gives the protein CASSQGVGFSSDYGYTF.

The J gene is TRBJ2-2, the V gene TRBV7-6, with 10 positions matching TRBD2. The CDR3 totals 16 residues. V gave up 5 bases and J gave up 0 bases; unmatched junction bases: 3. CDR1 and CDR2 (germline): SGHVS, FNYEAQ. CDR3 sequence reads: CASSQGLAANTGELFF. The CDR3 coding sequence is TGTGCCAGCAGCCAAGGACTAGCGGCGAACACCGGGGAGCTGTTTTTT.

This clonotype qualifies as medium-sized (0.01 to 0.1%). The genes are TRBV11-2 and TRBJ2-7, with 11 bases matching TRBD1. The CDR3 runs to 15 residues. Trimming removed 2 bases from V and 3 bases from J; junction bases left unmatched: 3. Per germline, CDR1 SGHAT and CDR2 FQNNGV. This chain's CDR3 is CASSLRTGGFYEQYF. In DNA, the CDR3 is TGTGCCAGCAGCTTAAGGACAGGGGGCTTCTACGAGCAGTACTTC.

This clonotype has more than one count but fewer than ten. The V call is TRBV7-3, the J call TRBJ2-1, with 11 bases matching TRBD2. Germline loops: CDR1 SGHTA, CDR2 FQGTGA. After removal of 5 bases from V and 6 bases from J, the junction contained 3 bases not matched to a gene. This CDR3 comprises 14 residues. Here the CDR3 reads CASSHGTSGNEQFF. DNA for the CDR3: TGTGCCAGCAGCCACGGGACTAGCGGCAATGAGCAGTTCTTC. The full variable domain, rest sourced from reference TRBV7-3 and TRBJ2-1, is GAGVSQTPSNKVTEKGKYVELRCDPISGHTALYWYRQSLGQGPEFLIYFQGTGAADDSGLPNDRFFAVRPEGSVSTLKIQRTERGDSAVYLCASSHGTSGNEQFFGPGTRLTVL.

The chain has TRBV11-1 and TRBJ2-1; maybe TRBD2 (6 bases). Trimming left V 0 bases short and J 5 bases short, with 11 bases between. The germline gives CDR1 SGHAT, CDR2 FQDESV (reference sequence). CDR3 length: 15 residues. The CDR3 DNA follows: TGTGCCAGCAGCTTAGCAGCTAGCGCAAACAATGAGCAGTTCTTC. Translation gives CASSLAASANNEQFF.

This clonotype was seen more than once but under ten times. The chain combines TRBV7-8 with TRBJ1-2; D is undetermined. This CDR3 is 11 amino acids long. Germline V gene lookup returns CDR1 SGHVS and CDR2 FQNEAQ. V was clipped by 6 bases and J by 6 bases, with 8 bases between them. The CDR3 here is CASRAGNGYTF. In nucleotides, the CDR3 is TGTGCCAGCAGGGCCGGGAATGGCTACACCTTC. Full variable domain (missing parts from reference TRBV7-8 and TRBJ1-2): GAGVSQSPRYKVAKRGQDVALRCDPISGHVSLFWYQQALGQGPEFLTYFQNEAQLDKSGLPSDRFFAERPEGSVSTLKIQRTQQEDSAVYLCASRAGNGYTFGSGTRLTVV.

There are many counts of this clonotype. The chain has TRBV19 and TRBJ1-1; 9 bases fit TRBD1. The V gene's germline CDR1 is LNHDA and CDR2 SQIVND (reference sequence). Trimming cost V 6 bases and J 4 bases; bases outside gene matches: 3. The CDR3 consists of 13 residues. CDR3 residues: CASSSTGGTEAFF. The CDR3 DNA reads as TGTGCCAGTAGCTCGACAGGGGGCACTGAAGCTTTCTTT.

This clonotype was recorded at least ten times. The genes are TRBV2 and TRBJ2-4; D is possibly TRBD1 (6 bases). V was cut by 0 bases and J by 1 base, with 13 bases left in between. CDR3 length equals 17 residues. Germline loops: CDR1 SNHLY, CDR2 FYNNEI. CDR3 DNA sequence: TGTGCCAGCAGTGAAGCGCTAAGGACAGTGGCCAAAAACATTCAGTACTTC. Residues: CASSEALRTVAKNIQYF.

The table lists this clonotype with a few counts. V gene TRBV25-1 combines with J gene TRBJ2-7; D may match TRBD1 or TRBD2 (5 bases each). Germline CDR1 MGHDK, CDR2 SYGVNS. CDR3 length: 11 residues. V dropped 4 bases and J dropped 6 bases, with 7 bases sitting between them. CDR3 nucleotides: TGTGCCAGCAGTGCGGGGCGCGAGCAGTACTTC. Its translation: CASSAGREQYF.

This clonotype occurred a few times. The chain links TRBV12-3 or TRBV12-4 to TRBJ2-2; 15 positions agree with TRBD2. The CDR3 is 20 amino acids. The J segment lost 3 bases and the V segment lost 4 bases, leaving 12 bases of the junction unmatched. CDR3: CASSSSRTSGGARDTGELFF. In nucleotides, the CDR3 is TGTGCCAGCAGTTCCTCGAGGACTAGCGGGGGGGCCAGGGACACCGGGGAGCTGTTTTTT.

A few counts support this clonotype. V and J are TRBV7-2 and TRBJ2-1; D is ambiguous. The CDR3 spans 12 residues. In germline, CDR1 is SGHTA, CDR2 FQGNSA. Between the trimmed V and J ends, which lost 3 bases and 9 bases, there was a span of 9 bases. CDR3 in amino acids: CASSFGPGEQFF. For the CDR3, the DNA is TGTGCCAGCAGCTTTGGACCGGGTGAGCAGTTCTTC.

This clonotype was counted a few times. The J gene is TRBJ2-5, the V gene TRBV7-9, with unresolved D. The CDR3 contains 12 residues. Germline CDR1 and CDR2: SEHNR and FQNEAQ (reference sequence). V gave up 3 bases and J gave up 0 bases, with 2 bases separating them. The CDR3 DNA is TGTGCCAGCAGCTTTCACCAAGAGACCCAGTACTTC. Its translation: CASSFHQETQYF.

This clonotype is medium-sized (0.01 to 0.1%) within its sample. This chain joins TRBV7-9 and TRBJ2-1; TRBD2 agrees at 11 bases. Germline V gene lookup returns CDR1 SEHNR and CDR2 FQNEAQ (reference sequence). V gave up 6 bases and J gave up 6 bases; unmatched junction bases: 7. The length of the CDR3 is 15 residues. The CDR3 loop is CASRSGLAALNEQFF. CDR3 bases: TGTGCCAGCAGGTCGGGACTAGCGGCCCTCAATGAGCAGTTCTTC.

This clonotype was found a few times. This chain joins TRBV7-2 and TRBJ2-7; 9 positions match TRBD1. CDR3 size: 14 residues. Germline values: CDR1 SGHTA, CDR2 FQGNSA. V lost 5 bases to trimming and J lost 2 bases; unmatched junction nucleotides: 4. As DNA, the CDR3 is TGTGCCAGCAGCCACAGGGGGCCCACCTACGAGCAGTACTTC. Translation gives CASSHRGPTYEQYF.